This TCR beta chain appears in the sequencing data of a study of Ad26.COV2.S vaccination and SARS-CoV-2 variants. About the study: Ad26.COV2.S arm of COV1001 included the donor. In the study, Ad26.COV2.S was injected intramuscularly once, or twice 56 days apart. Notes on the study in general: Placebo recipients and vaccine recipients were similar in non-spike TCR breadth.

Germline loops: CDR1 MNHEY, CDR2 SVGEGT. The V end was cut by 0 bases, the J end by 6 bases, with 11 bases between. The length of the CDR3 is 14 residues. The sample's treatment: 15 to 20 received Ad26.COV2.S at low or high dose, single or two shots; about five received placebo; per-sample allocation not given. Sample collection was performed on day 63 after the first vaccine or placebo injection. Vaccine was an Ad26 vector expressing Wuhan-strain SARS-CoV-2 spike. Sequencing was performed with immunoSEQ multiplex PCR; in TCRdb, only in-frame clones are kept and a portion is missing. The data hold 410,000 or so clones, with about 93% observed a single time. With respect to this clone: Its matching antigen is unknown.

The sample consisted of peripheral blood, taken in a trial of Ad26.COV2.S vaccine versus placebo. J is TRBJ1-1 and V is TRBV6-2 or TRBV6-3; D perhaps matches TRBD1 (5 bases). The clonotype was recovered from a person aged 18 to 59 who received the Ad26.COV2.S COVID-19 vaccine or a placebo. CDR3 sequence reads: CASSYSRRDAEAFF. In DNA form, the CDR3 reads TGTGCCAGCAGTTACTCGCGCAGGGACGCTGAAGCTTTCTTT.